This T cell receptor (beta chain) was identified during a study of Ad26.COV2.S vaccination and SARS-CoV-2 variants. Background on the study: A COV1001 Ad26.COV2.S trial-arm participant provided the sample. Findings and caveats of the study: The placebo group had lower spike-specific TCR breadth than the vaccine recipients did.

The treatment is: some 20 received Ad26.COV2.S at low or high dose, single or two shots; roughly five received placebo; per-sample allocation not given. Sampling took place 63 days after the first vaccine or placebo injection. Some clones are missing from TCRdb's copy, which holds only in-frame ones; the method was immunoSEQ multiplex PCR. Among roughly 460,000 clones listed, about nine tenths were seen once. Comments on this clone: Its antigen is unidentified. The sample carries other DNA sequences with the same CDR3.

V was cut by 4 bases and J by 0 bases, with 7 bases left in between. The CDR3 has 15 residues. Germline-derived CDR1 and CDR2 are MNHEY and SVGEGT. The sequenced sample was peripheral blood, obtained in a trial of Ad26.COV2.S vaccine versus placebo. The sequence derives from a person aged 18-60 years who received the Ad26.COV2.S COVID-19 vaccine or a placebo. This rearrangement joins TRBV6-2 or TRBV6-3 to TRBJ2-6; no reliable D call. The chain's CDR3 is CASSSTVSGANVLTF. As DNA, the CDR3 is TGTGCCAGCAGTTCGACGGTCTCTGGGGCCAACGTCCTGACTTTC.